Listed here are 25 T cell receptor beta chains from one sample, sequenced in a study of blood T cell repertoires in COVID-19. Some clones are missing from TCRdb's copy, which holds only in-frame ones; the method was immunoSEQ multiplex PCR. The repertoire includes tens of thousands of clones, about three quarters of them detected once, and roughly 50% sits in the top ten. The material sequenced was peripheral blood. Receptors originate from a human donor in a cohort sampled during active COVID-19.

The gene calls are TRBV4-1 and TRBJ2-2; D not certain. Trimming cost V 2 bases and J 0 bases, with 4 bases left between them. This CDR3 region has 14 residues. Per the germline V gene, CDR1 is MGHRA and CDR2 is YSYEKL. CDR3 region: CASSQLSNTGELFF. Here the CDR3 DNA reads TGCGCCAGCAGCCAACTGTCGAACACCGGGGAGCTGTTTTTT.

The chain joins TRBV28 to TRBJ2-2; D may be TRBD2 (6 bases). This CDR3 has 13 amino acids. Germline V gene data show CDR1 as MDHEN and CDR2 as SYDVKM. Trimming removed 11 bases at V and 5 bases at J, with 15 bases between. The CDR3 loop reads CAAGYLGTGELFF. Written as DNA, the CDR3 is TGTGCCGCGGGGTACCTTGGAACCGGGGAGCTGTTTTTT. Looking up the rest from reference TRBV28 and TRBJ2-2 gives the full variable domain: DVKVTQSSRYLVKRTGEKVFLECVQDMDHENMFWYRQDPGLGLRLIYFSYDVKMKEKGDIPEGYSVSREKKERFSLILESASTNQTSMYLCAAGYLGTGELFFGEGSRLTVL.

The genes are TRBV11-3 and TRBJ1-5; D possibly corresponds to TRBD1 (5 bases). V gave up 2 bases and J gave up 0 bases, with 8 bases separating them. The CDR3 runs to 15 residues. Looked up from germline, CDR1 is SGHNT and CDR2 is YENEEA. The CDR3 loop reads CASSLRRGSNQPQHF. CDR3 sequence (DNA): TGTGCCAGCAGCTTAAGGAGGGGTAGCAATCAGCCCCAGCATTTT.

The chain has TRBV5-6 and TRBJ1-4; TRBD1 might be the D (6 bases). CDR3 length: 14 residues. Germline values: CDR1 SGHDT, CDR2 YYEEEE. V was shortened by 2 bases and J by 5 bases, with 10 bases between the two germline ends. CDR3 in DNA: TGTGCCAGCAGCTTACAGGGCCTAAATGAAAAACTGTTTTTT. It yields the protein CASSLQGLNEKLFF.

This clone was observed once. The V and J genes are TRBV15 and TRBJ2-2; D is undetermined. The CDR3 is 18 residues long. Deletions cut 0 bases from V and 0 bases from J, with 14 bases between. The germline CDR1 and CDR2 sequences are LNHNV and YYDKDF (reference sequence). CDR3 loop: CATSRDHARVPNTGELFF. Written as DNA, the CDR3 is TGTGCCACCAGCAGAGATCACGCACGGGTACCGAACACCGGGGAGCTGTTTTTT.

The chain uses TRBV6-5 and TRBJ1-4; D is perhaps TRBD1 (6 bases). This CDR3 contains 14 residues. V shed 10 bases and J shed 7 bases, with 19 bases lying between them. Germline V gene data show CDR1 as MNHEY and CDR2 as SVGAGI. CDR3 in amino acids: CAITSGASGEKLFF. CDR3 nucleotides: TGTGCCATTACGTCAGGGGCCAGTGGTGAAAAACTGTTTTTT.

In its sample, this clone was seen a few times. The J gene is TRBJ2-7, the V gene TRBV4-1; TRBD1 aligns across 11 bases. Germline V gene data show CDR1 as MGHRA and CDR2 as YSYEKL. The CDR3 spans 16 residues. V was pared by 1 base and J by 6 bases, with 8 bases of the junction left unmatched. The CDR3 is CASSQAGTGGPGEQYF. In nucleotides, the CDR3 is TGCGCCAGCAGCCAAGCCGGGACAGGGGGTCCAGGCGAGCAGTACTTC.

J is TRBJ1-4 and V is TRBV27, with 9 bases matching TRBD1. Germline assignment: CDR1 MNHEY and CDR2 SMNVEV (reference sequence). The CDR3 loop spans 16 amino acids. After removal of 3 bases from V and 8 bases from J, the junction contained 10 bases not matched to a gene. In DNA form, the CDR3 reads TGTGCCAGCAGTTTTCTTACAGGGGGCGCTCGGGAAAAACTGTTTTTT. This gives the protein CASSFLTGGAREKLFF.

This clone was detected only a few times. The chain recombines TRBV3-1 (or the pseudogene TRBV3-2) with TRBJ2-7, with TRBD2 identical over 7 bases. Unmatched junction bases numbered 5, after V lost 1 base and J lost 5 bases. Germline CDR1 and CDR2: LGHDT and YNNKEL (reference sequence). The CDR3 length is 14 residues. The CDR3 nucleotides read TGTGCCAGCAGCCAAGTACTAGCGAGCCACGAGCAGTACTTC. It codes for CASSQVLASHEQYF.

The CDR3 nucleotides are TGTGCCAGCAGTTCGGGACAGGAAAAACTGTTTTTT. Translation gives CASSSGQEKLFF. This chain links TRBV28 with TRBJ1-4; TRBD1 aligns across 7 bases. The CDR3 runs 12 residues. Germline V CDR1 and CDR2: MDHEN, SYDVKM. V lost 4 bases and J lost 8; bases outside the gene matches: 1.

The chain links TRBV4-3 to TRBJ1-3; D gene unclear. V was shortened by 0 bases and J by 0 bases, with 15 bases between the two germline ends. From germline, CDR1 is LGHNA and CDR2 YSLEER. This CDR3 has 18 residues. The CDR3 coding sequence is TGCGCCAGCAGCCAAGAGAGGAGGCGGGCCATCTCTGGAAACACCATATATTTT. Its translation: CASSQERRRAISGNTIYF.

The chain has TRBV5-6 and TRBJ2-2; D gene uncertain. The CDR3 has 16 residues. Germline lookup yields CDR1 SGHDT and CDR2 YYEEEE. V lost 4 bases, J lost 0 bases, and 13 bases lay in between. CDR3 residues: CASSRSTHANTGELFF. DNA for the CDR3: TGTGCCAGCAGCCGGTCGACACACGCGAACACCGGGGAGCTGTTTTTT. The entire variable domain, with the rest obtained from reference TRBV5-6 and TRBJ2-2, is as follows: DAGVTQSPTHLIKTRGQQVTLRCSPKSGHDTVSWYQQALGQGPQFIFQYYEEEERQRGNFPDRFSGHQFPNYSSELNVNALLLGDSALYLCASSRSTHANTGELFFGEGSRLTVL.

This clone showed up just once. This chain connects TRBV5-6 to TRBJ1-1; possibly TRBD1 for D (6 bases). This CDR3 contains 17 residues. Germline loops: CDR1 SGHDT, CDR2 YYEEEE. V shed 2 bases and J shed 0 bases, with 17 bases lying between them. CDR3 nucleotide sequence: TGTGCCAGCAGCTTTTCGCGAGGGGGACGCATGAACACTGAAGCTTTCTTT. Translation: CASSFSRGGRMNTEAFF.

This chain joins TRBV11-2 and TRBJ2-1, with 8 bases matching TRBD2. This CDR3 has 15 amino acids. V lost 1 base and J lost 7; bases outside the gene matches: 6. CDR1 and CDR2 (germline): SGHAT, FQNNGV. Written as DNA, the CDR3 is TGTGCCAGCAGCTTAGTGCCGGGACTAGGGAATGAGCAGTTCTTC. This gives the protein CASSLVPGLGNEQFF.

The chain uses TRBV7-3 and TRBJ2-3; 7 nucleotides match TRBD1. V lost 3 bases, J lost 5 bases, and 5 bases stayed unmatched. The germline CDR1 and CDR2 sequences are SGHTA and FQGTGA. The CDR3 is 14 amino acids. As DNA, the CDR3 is TGTGCCAGCAGCTTTGACAGGGCCATAGATACGCAGTATTTT. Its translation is CASSFDRAIDTQYF.

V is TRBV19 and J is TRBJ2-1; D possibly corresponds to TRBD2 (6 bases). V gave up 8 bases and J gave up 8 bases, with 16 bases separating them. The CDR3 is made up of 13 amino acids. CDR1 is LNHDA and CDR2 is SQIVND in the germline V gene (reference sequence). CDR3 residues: CASSWDLNYEQFF. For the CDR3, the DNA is TGTGCCAGTTCGTGGGACTTAAACTATGAGCAGTTCTTC.

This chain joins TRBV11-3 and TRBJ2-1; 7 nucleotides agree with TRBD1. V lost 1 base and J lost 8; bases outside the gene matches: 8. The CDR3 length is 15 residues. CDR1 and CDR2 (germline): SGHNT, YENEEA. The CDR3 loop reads CASSLGDSVLDEQFF. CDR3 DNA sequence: TGTGCCAGCAGCTTAGGGGACAGCGTCTTGGATGAGCAGTTCTTC. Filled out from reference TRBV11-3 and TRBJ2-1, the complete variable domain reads EAGVVQSPRYKIIEKKQPVAFWCNPISGHNTLYWYLQNLGQGPELLIRYENEEAVDDSQLPKDRFSAERLKGVDSTLKIQPAELGDSAVYLCASSLGDSVLDEQFFGPGTRLTVL.

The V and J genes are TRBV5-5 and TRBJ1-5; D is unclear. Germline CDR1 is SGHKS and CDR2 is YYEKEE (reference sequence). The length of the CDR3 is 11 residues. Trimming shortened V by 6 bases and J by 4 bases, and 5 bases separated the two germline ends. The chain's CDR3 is CASTTNQPQHF. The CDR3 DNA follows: TGTGCCAGCACCACAAATCAGCCCCAGCATTTT. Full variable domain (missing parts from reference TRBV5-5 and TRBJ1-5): DAGVTQSPTHLIKTRGQQVTLRCSPISGHKSVSWYQQVLGQGPQFIFQYYEKEERGRGNFPDRFSARQFPNYSSELNVNALLLGDSALYLCASTTNQPQHFGDGTRLSIL.

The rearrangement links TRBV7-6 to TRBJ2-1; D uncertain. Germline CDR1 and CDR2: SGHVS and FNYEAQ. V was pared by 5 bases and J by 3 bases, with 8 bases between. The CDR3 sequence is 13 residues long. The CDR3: CASSVYSYNEQFF. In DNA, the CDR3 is TGTGCCAGCAGCGTATACAGCTACAATGAGCAGTTCTTC.

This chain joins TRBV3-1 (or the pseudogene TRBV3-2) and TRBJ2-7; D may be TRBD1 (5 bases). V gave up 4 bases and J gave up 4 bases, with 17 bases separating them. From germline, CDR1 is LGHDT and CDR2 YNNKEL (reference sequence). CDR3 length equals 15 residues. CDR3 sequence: CASSPGSRVGYEQYF. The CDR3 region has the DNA TGTGCCAGCAGCCCTGGATCCAGGGTGGGTTACGAGCAGTACTTC.

The CDR3 region is CASSFLGGAETQYF. CDR3 in DNA: TGTGCCAGCAGCTTCTTAGGGGGGGCCGAGACCCAGTACTTC. The chain has TRBV7-8 and TRBJ2-5, with D perhaps matching TRBD2 (7 bases). V dropped 3 bases and J dropped 5 bases, with 13 bases sitting between them. Germline V gene lookup returns CDR1 SGHVS and CDR2 FQNEAQ. CDR3 length: 14 residues.

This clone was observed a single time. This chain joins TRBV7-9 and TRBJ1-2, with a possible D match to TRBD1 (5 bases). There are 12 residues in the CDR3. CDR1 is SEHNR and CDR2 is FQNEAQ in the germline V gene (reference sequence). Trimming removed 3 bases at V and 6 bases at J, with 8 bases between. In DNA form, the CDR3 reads TGTGCCAGCAGCTTTGGGGCAGATGGCTACACCTTC. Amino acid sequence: CASSFGADGYTF.

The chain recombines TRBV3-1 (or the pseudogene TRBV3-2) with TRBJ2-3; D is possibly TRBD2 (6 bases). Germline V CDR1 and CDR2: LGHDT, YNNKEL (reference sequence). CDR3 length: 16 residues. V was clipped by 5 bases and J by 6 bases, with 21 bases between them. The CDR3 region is CASSKREGRDRDTQYF. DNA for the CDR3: TGTGCCAGCAGCAAAAGGGAAGGGCGGGACCGCGATACGCAGTATTTT.

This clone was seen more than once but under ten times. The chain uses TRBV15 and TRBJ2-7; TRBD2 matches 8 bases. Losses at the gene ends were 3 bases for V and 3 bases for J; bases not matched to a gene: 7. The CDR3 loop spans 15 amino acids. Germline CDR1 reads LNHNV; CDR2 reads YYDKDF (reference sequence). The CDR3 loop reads CATSRDGLAVYEQYF. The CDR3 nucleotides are TGTGCCACCAGCAGGGACGGACTAGCAGTCTACGAGCAGTACTTC.

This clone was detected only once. The CDR3 DNA reads TGTGCCAGCAGTTTACGGACAGGAGGGGCCAACGTCCTGACTTTC. This codes for CASSLRTGGANVLTF. V is TRBV28 and J is TRBJ2-6; 7 bases fit TRBD1. Looked up from germline, CDR1 is MDHEN and CDR2 is SYDVKM. The J segment lost 4 bases and the V segment lost 2 bases, leaving 2 bases of the junction unmatched. This CDR3 region has 15 residues.